The clone carrying this T cell receptor (beta chain) was counted between two and nine times. Its antigen is not known. Library preparation (for TCRbeta) was performed with unique molecular identifiers. TCRdb reanalysed the PCR reads using MiXCR and keeps one entry per CDR3 protein. This table holds approximately 210,000 distinct CDR3 sequences, 17% found once. The V end lost 3 bases, the J end lost 5 bases, and 5 bases lay between the germline ends. The germline CDR1 and CDR2 sequences are DFQATT and SNEGSKA (reference sequence). The CDR3 loop spans 10 amino acids. The sample is drawn from a study of T-cell reconstitution after alpha-beta-depleted transplantation in children. The study's findings and limits: The origin of alpha-beta T cells about two months after transplant was reportedly several hundred expanded graft clones. T-cell counts and diversity were attributed mostly to newly produced T cells one year after transplant.

This chain joins TRBV20-1 and TRBJ2-7, with unresolved D. The sample was PBMCs, mostly from graft donor cells, taken 360 days after TCRalphabeta/CD19-depleted stem cell transplant. The sequence was collected from a male patient between 2 and 15 years old who had a stem cell transplant for acute lymphoblastic leukemia, so the T cells may come from the graft donor. Written as DNA, the CDR3 is TGCAGTGCTAGCCGAGACGAGCAGTACTTC. Its protein product is CSASRDEQYF.